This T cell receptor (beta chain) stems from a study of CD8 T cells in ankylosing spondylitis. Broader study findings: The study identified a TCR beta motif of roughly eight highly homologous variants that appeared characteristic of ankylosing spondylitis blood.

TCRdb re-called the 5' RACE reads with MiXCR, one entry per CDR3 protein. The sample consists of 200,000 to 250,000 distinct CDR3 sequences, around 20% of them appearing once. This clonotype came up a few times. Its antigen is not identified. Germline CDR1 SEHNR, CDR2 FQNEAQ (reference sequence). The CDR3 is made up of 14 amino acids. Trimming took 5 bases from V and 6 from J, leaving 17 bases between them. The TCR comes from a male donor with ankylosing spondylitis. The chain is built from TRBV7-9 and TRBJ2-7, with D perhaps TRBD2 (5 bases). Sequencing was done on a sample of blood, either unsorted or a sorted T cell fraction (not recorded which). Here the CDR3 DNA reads TGTGCCAGCAGCGTCCCGGGGTCTAGCTCCGAGCAGTACTTC. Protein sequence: CASSVPGSSSEQYF.